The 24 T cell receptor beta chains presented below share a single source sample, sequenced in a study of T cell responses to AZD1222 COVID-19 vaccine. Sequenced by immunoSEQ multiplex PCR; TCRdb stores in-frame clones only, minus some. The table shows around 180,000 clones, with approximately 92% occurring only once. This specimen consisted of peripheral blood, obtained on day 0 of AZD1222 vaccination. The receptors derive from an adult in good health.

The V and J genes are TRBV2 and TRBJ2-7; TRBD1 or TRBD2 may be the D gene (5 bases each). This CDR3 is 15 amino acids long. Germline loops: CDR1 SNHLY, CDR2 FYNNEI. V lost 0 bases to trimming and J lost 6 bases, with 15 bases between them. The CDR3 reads CASSEAIAGSSEQYF. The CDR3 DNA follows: TGTGCCAGCAGTGAAGCGATCGCAGGGAGCAGCGAGCAGTACTTC.

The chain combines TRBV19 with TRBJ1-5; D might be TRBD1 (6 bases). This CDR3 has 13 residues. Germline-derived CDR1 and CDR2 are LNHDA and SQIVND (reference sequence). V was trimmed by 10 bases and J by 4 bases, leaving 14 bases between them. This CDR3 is CATSGTTNQPQHF. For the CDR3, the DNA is TGTGCCACCTCGGGGACAACGAATCAGCCCCAGCATTTT.

CDR3 in DNA: TGTGCCAGCAGCGCGCGGACGGGGGAAGAGTTCTTC. It is translated as CASSARTGEEFF. The V gene is TRBV9, the J gene TRBJ2-1; maybe TRBD2 (6 bases). CDR1 and CDR2 from the germline V gene are SGDLS and YYNGEE. The CDR3 consists of 12 residues. Trimming stripped 3 bases from V and 14 bases from J, with 15 bases between.

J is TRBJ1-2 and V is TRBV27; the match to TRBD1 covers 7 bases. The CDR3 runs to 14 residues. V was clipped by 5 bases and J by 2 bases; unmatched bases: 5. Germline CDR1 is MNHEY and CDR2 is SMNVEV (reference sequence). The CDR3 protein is CASSVDRANYGYTF. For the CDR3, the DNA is TGTGCCAGCAGTGTCGACAGGGCCAACTATGGCTACACCTTC.

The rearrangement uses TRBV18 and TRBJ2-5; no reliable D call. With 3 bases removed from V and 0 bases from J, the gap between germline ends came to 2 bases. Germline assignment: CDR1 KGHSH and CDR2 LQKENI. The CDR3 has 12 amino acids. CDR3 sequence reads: CASSPNQETQYF. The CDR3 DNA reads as TGTGCCAGCTCACCTAACCAAGAGACCCAGTACTTC. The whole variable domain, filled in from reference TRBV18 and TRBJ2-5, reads NAGVMQNPRHLVRRRGQEARLRCSPMKGHSHVYWYRQLPEEGLKFMVYLQKENIIDESGMPKERFSAEFPKEGPSILRIQQVVRGDSAAYFCASSPNQETQYFGPGTRLLVL.

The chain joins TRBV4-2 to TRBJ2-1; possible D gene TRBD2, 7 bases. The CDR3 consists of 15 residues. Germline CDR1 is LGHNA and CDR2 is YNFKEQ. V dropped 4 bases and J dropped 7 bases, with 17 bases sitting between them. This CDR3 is CASSRTRGRENEQFF. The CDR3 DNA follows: TGTGCCAGCAGCCGTACGAGGGGGAGGGAAAATGAGCAGTTCTTC.

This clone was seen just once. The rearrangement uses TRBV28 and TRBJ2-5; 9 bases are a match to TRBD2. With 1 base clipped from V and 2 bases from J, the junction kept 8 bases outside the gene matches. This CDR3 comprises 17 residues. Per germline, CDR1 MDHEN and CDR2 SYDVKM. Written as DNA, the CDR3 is TGTGCCAGCAGTTTATCCGGTGGGACTAGCTTACAAGAGACCCAGTACTTC. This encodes CASSLSGGTSLQETQYF.

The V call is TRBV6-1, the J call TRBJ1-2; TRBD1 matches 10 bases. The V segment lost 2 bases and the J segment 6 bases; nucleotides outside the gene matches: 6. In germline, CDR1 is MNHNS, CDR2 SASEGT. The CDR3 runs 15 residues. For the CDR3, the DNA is TGTGCCAGCAGTGAACAGGGACAGGGGACAGATGGCTACACCTTC. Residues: CASSEQGQGTDGYTF.

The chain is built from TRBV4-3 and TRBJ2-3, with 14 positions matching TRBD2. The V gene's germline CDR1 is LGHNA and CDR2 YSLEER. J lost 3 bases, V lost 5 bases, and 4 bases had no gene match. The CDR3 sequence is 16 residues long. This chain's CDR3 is CASSSGTSGGTDTQYF. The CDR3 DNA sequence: TGCGCCAGCAGCTCCGGGACTAGCGGGGGAACAGATACGCAGTATTTT.

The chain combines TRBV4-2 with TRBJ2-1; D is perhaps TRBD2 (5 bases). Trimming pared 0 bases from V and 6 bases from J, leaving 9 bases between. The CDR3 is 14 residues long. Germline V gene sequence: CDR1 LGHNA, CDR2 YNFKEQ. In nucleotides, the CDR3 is TGTGCCAGCAGCCAAGAAAGGAGCGGCAATGAGCAGTTCTTC. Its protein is CASSQERSGNEQFF.

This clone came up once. The CDR3 spells CASTFGNTEAFF. CDR3 DNA sequence: TGTGCCAGTACGTTCGGAAACACTGAAGCTTTCTTT. The chain combines TRBV19 with TRBJ1-1; D unresolved. The germline CDR1 and CDR2 sequences are LNHDA and SQIVND (reference sequence). This CDR3 has 12 residues. Trimming took 7 bases from V and 2 from J, leaving 8 bases between them.

The CDR3 region has the DNA TGTGCCAGTAGTACGGGCCGGGACAGGGCCTCTGAAGCTTTCTTT. Amino acid sequence: CASSTGRDRASEAFF. V usage is TRBV19 and J usage is TRBJ1-1; 9 bases agree with TRBD1. CDR3 size: 15 residues. Trimming at V came to 4 bases and at J to 6 bases, leaving 9 bases not matched to a gene. The germline V gene encodes CDR1 LNHDA and CDR2 SQIVND (reference sequence).

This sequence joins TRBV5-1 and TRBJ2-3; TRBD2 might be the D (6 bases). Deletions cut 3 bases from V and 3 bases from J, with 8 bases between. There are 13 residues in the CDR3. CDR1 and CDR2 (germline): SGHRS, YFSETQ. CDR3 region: CASSSGGTDTQYF. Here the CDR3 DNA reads TGCGCCAGCAGCTCTGGAGGGACAGATACGCAGTATTTT.

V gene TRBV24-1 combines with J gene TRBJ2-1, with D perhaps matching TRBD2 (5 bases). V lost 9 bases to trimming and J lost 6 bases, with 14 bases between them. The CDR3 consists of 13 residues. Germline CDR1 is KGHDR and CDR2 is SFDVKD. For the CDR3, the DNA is TGTGCCACCGGGGTTGGGGAGTTCAATGAGCAGTTCTTC. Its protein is CATGVGEFNEQFF.

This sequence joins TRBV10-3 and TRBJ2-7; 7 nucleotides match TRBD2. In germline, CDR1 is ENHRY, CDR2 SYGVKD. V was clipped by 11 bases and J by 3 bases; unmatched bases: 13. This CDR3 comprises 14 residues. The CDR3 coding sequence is TGTGCCTCTAAAGCCTTGGGGGACTACTACGAGCAGTACTTC. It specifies CASKALGDYYEQYF.

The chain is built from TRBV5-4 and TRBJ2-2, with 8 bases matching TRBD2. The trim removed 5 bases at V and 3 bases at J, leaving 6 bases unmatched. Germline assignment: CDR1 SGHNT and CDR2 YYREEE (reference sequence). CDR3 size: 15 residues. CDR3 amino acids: CASSRGGQDTGELFF. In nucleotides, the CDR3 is TGTGCCAGCAGTCGCGGGGGGCAGGACACCGGGGAGCTGTTTTTT.

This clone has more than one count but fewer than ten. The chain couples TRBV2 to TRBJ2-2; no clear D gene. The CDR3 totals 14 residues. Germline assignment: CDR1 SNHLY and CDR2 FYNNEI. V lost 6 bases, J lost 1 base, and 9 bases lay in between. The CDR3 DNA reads TGTGCCAGCAGGACTGAGGTGAACACCGGGGAGCTGTTTTTT. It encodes CASRTEVNTGELFF.

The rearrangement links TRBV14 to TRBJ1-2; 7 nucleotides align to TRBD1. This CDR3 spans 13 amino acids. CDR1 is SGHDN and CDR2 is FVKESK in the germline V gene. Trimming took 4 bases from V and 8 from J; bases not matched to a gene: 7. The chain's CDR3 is CASSLGTVRGYTF. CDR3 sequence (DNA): TGTGCCAGCAGCCTCGGGACAGTCCGCGGCTACACCTTC.

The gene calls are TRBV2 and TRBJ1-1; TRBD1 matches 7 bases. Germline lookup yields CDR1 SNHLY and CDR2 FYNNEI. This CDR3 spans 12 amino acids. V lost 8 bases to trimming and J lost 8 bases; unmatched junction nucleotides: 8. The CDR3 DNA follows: TGTGCCAGCTACGGGGGGGGACAGGAAGCTTTCTTT. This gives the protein CASYGGGQEAFF.

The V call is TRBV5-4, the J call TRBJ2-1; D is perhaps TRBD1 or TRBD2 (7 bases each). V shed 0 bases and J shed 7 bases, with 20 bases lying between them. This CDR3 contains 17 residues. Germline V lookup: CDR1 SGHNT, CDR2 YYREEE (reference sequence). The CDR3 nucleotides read TGTGCCAGCAGCTTGGGGGGGACAGCGGGAAGTATTAATGAGCAGTTCTTC. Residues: CASSLGGTAGSINEQFF. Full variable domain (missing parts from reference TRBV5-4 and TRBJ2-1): ETGVTQSPTHLIKTRGQQVTLRCSSQSGHNTVSWYQQALGQGPQFIFQYYREEENGRGNFPPRFSGLQFPNYSSELNVNALELDDSALYLCASSLGGTAGSINEQFFGPGTRLTVL.

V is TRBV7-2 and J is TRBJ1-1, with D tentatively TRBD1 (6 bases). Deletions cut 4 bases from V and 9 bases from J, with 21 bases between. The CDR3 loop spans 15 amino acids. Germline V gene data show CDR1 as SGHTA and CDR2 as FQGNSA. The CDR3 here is CASSSWGHQQYKAFF. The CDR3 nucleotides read TGTGCCAGCAGCTCATGGGGACACCAACAATACAAAGCTTTCTTT.

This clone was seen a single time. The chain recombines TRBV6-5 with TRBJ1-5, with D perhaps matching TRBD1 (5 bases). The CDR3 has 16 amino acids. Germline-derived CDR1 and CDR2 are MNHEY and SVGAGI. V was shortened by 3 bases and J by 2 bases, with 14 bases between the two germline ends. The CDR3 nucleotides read TGTGCCAGCAGTTATAGTTATGGGGGAGGCAATCAGCCCCAGCATTTT. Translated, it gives CASSYSYGGGNQPQHF.

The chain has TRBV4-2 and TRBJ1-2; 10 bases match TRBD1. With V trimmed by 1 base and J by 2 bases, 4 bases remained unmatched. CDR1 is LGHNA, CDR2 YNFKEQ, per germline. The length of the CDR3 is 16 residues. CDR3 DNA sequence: TGTGCCAGCAGCCAAGGCGGACAGGGGGAAAACTATGGCTACACCTTC. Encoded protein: CASSQGGQGENYGYTF.

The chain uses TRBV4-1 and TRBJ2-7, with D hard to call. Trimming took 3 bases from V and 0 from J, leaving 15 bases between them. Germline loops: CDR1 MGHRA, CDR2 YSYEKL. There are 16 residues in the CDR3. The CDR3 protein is CASSQEHAPSSYEQYF. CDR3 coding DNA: TGCGCCAGCAGCCAGGAGCATGCTCCTAGCTCCTACGAGCAGTACTTC.